This T cell receptor (beta chain) was sequenced during a study of CXCR3-negative and CXCR3-positive naive CD8 T cells. Study-level results: The TRB CDR3s that CXCR3-positive naive cells carried were more hydrophobic than those of CXCR3-negative naive cells.

Note on this clonotype: Its antigen is not identified.

The CDR3 runs 18 residues. In germline, CDR1 is SGHDT, CDR2 YYEEEE. UMI-tagged TRB cDNA libraries were built via 5' RACE. With the 5' RACE reads reprocessed, TCRdb shows one record per CDR3 protein and no DNA. In total, the table holds some 120,000 distinct CDR3 sequences. The V call is TRBV5-6, the J call TRBJ1-5; no DNA is available, so the TRBD1 call from TCRdb remains unchecked. This receptor was obtained from a human donor in good health. Some clones in this sample may be carry-over from other donors' samples. Source material: naive CXCR3+ CD8+ T cells from blood. The subset here: CD45RO-CCR7+CD27+CD95- naive CD8+ T cells expressing CXCR3 (TNR3+). The CDR3 sequence is CASSLGASPGAASGAQHF.